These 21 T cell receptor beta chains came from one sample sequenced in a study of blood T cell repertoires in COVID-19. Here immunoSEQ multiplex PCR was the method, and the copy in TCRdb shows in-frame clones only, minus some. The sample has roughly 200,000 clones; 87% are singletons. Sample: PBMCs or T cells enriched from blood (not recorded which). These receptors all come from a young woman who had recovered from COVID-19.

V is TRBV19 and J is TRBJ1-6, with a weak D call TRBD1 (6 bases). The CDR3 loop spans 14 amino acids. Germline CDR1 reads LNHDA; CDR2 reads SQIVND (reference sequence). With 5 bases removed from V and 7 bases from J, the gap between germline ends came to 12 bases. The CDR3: CASSHRDTNSPLHF. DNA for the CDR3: TGTGCCAGTAGTCACCGGGACACCAATTCACCCCTCCACTTT.

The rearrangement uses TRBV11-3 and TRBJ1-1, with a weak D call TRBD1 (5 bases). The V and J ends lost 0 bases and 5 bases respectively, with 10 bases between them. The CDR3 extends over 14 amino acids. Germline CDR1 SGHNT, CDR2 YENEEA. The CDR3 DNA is TGTGCCAGCAGCTTAGAGGCAGGGTCGACTGAAGCTTTCTTT. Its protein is CASSLEAGSTEAFF.

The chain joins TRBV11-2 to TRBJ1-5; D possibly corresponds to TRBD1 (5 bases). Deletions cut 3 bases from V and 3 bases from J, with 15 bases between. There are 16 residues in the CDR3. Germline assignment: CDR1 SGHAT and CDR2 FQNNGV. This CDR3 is CASSLGQGGFNQPQHF. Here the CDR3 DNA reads TGTGCCAGCAGCTTGGGCCAGGGCGGTTTCAATCAGCCCCAGCATTTT.

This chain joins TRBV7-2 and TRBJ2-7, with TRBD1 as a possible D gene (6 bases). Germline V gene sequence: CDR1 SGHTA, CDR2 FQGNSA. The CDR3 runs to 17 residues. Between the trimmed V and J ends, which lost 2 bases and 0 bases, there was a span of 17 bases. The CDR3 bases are TGTGCCAGCAGCTTACCGCATACGGGACACCTCTCCTACGAGCAGTACTTC. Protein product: CASSLPHTGHLSYEQYF.

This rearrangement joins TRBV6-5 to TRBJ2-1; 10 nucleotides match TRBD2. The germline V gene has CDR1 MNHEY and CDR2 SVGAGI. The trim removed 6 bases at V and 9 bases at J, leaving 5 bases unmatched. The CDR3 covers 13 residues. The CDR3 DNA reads TGTGCCAGCAGGCCTAGCGGGAGAATTGAGCAGTTCTTC. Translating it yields CASRPSGRIEQFF.

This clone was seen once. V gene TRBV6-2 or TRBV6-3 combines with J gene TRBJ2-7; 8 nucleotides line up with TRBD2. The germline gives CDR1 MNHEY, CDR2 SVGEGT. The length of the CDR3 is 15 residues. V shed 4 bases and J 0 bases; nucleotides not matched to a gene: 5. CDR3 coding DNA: TGTGCCAGCAGTTGGCAGAGCGGGAGCTCCTACGAGCAGTACTTC. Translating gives CASSWQSGSSYEQYF.

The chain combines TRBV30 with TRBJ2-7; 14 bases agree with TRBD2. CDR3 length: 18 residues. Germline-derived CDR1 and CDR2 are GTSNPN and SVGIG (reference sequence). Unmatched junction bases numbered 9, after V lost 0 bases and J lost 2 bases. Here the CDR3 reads CAWSVRLAGGLATYEQYF. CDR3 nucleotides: TGTGCCTGGAGTGTAAGACTAGCGGGAGGGCTTGCCACCTACGAGCAGTACTTC.

The CDR3 DNA reads TGTGCCAGCAGGGGACAGGGTCGGGCTCAAGGTCAGCCCCAGCATTTT. As protein: CASRGQGRAQGQPQHF. The chain employs TRBV27 and TRBJ1-5; 9 nucleotides line up with TRBD1. Germline-derived CDR1 and CDR2 are MNHEY and SMNVEV (reference sequence). V gave up 6 bases and J gave up 6 bases; unmatched junction bases: 12. CDR3 length: 16 amino acids.

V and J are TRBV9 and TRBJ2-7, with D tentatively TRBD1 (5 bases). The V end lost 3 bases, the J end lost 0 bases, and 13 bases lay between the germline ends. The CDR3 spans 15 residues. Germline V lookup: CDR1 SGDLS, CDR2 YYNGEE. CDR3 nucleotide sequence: TGTGCCAGCAGCGGAAGCTGGGGCCCCTCCTACGAGCAGTACTTC. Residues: CASSGSWGPSYEQYF.

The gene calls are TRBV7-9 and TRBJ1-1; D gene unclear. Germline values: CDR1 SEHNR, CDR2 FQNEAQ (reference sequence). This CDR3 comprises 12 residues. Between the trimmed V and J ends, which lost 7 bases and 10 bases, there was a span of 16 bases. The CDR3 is CASTLEQSSAFF. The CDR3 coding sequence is TGTGCCAGCACCTTGGAACAGTCTTCAGCTTTCTTT.

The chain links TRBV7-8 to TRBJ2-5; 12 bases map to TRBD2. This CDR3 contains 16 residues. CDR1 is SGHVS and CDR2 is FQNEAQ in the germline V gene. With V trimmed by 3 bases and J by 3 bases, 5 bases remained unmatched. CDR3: CASSFSSGRVEETQYF. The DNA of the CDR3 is TGTGCCAGCAGCTTCTCTAGCGGGAGGGTGGAAGAGACCCAGTACTTC.

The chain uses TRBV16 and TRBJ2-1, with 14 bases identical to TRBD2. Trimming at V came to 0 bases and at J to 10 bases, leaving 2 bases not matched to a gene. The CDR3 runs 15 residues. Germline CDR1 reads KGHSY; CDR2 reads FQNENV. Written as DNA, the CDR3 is TGTGCCAGCAGCCAATCGCGGACTAGCGGGGGGGAGCAGTTCTTC. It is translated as CASSQSRTSGGEQFF.

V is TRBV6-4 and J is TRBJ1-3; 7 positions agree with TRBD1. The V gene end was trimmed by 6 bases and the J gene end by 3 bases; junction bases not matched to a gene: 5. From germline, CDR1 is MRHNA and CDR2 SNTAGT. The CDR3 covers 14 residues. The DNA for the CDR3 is TGTGCCAGCAGAGGACAGGATTTTGGAAACACCATATATTTT. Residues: CASRGQDFGNTIYF.

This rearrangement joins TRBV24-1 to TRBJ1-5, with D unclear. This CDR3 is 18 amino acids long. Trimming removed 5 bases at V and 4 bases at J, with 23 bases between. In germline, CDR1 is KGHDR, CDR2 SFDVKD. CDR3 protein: CATSAGNRARQGNQPQHF. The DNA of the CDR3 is TGTGCCACCAGTGCGGGAAATAGGGCTCGTCAAGGAAATCAGCCCCAGCATTTT.

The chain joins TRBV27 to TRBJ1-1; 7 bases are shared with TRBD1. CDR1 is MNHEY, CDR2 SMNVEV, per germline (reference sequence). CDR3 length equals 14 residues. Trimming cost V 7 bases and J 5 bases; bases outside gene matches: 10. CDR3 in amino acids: CASNSAGGRTEAFF. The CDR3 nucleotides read TGTGCCAGCAACAGCGCAGGGGGGCGGACTGAAGCTTTCTTT.

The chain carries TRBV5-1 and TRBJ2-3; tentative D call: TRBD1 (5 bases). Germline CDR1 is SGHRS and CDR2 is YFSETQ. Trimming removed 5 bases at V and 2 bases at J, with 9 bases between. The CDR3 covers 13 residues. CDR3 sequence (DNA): TGCGCCAGCAGAGTGGGGCCCACAGATACGCAGTATTTT. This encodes CASRVGPTDTQYF.

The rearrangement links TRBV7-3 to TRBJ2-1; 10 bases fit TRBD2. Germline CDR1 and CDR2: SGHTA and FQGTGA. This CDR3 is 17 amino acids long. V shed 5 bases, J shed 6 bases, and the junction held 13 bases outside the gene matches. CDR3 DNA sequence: TGTGCCAGCAGCCGCCAACCGGGGGCTAGCGGGAGCAATGAGCAGTTCTTC. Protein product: CASSRQPGASGSNEQFF.

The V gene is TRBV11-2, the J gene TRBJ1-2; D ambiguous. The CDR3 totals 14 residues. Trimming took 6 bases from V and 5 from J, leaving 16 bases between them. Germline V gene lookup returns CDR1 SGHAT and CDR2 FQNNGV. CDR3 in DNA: TGTGCCAGCAGTCCGCTGAGTCCCGATTATGGCTACACCTTC. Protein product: CASSPLSPDYGYTF.

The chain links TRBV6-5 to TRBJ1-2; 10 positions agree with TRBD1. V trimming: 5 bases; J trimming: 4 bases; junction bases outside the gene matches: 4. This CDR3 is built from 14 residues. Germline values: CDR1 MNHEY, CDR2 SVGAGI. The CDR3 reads CASSRDRGSYGYTF. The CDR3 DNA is TGTGCCAGCAGTCGGGACAGGGGAAGCTATGGCTACACCTTC.

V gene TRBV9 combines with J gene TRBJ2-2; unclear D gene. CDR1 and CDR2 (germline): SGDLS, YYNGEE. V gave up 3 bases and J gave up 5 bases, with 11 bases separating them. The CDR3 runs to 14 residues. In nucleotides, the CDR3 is TGTGCCAGCAGCGAGGCCTCGGAGACCGGGGAGCTGTTTTTT. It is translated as CASSEASETGELFF.

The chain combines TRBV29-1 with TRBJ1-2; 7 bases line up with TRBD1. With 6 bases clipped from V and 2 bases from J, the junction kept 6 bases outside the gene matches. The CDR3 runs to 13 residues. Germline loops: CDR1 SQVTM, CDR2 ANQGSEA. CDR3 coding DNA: TGCAGCGTCGTGACAGGGATCAACTATGGCTACACCTTC. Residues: CSVVTGINYGYTF.